The present T cell receptor beta chain was sequenced within a study of siplizumab effects on memory and regulatory T cells. Notes on the study in general: Apparently more diverse than memory cells, naive T cells also seemed major alloresponse contributors. Few alloreactive clones mapped to unstimulated subsets.

With respect to this clone: Its antigen is as yet unknown.

Three pairs of donors had their unstimulated naive, memory, effector memory and TEMRA subsets sequenced. Generated by immunoSEQ multiplex PCR, the TCRdb table keeps only in-frame clones and is missing some. The sample shows about 50,000 clones, about 90% of them seen only once. Specimen: naive CD8+ T cells sorted from blood. The receptor was derived from a human donor in good health.

CDR3 residues: CAWRSQSQETQYF. Written as DNA, the CDR3 is TGTGCCTGGAGGTCCCAATCGCAAGAGACCCAGTACTTC. This sequence joins TRBV30 and TRBJ2-5; unclear D gene. Germline CDR1 and CDR2: GTSNPN and SVGIG (reference sequence). CDR3 size: 13 residues. The ends were cut back, 3 bases at V and 2 bases at J, with 10 bases in the middle.